Given below is one T cell receptor beta chain in context. The antigen is undetermined. Expressed TCRB transcripts were sequenced because the isolated RNA had all been reverse transcribed beforehand. Clones were read by immunoSEQ multiplex PCR, and TCRdb kept only the in-frame ones, dropping some. The sample lists more than 350,000 clones; over 10% were seen once. The CDR3 spans 13 residues. The germline gives CDR1 MNHNY, CDR2 SVGAGI (reference sequence). The data stem from a study of beta chain features in type 1 diabetes. Study-wide background: Age, gender and cell yields were similar between patients and healthy donors.

The study, taken as a whole, reports: Insertion counts at VDJ junctions were lower in type 1 diabetes patients, who also showed more deletions there. Still unanswered here is whether HLA type influences TCRB rearrangement.

This receptor was obtained from a woman aged 18-29 years in good health. V usage is TRBV6-6 and J usage is TRBJ2-1, with D possibly matching TRBD2 (6 bases). The sequenced sample was naive CD4+ T cells from blood. The CDR3 reads CSTFREYPNEQFF. CDR3 in DNA: TGTTCGACCTTTCGGGAGTATCCCAATGAGCAGTTCTTC.